Listed below are T cell receptor beta chains from one sample, sequenced in a study of radiation and T cells in renal cell carcinoma. The repertoire was sequenced with immunoSEQ multiplex PCR; TCRdb's copy has only in-frame clones and lacks some. The profile shows around 45,000 clones, about 84% of them singletons. The source material was blood, sampled from a patient whose treatment included radiotherapy and nephrectomy. The receptors come from a woman between 70 and 85 years old with renal cell carcinoma. Both conserved end residues are part of each CDR3. Each record gives: D gene, clone size, J gene, V gene, CDR3 DNA, CDR3 protein. A D gene is named only where the DNA matches it firmly. Clone size is given for some rows only: seen once, a few or many times, or a class if the clone is expanded.

NA | once | TRBJ2-7 | TRBV2 | TGTGCCAGCATGTCAGGGGTCGAATCCTACGAGCAGTACTTC | CASMSGVESYEQYF
NA | NA | TRBJ1-4 | TRBV5-1 | TGCGCCAGCAGCTTGGCCGGCCGGTCGGGACTGTTTTTT | CASSLAGRSGLFF
NA | NA | TRBJ2-7 | TRBV4-1 | TGCGCCAGCGGGAATAAAGGGTACGAGCAGTACTTC | CASGNKGYEQYF
TRBD1 | NA | TRBJ1-5 | TRBV28 | TGTGCCAGCCGGGACAGTAATAGCAATCAGCCCCAGCATTTT | CASRDSNSNQPQHF
NA | NA | TRBJ2-6 | TRBV27 | TGTGCCAGCAGTTTAACAGGGCCTGGGGCCAACGTCCTGACTTTC | CASSLTGPGANVLTF
NA | NA | TRBJ2-1 | TRBV2 | TGTGCCAGCAGTCCCCGAGACAACCTCTACAATGAGCAGTTCTTC | CASSPRDNLYNEQFF
TRBD1 | NA | TRBJ1-1 | TRBV6-5 | TGTGCCAGCAGAAAACAGACGATGACAGGGACTGAAGCTTTCTTT | CASRKQTMTGTEAFF
TRBD1 | NA | TRBJ2-7 | TRBV6-5 | TGTGCCAGCAGTTGGGACAGGGTTGGTAACGAGCAGTACTTC | CASSWDRVGNEQYF
TRBD1 | NA | TRBJ2-7 | TRBV19 | TGTGCCAGTAGTTCATCCGGGACAGTCAGACACTACGAGCAGTACTTC | CASSSSGTVRHYEQYF
NA | NA | TRBJ1-5 | TRBV5-5 | TGTGCCAGCAGCCCATCCGGGGATCAGCCCCAGCATTTT | CASSPSGDQPQHF
TRBD1 | NA | TRBJ2-7 | TRBV19 | TGTGCCAGTAGTTCCCTAACAGGGGGCAACGACGAGCAGTACTTC | CASSSLTGGNDEQYF
NA | once | TRBJ2-1 | TRBV7-2 | TGTGCCAGCAGCTTAGCTCCTCGGGGGGCTGGGCATGAGCAGTTCTTC | CASSLAPRGAGHEQFF
TRBD2 | NA | TRBJ2-3 | TRBV7-9 | TGTGCCAGCAGCTTACCGGGACTAGCGGGAGGGAGTAGCACAGATACGCAGTATTTT | CASSLPGLAGGSSTDTQYF